This T cell receptor (beta chain) was captured by sequencing in a study of graft-versus-host responses after intestinal transplantation. With respect to this clone: Antigen unknown.

Some clones are missing from TCRdb's copy, which holds only in-frame ones; the method was immunoSEQ multiplex PCR. The table records around 99,000 clones, approximately 94% of them present only once. The germline gives CDR1 MGHRA, CDR2 YSYEKL. V gave up 3 bases and J gave up 3 bases; unmatched junction bases: 8. This CDR3 spans 15 amino acids. This TCR was recovered from a human donor who received an intestinal transplant. The chain carries TRBV4-1 and TRBJ2-7; 7 bases are a match to TRBD1. Sequencing was performed on unstimulated CD8+ T cells sorted from spleen or lymph node cells, taken before intestinal transplant. CDR3 sequence reads: CASSQRGTVDYEQYF. The CDR3 coding sequence is TGCGCCAGCAGCCAGAGGGGGACAGTAGACTACGAGCAGTACTTC.